What follows is one TCR beta chain and its context. Unmatched junction bases numbered 8, after V lost 3 bases and J lost 8 bases. This CDR3 region has 15 residues. Per germline, CDR1 LNHDA and CDR2 SQIVND (reference sequence). Some clones are missing from TCRdb's copy, which holds only in-frame ones; the method was immunoSEQ multiplex PCR. This sample has 10,000 to 15,000 clones; roughly 60% occur once, and the top ten carry around 2%. Patients were newly diagnosed with stage II-IVA oral cavity squamous cell carcinoma without prior systemic or radiation treatment. Cohort: HPV-negative, locally advanced oral cavity squamous cell carcinoma patients. PBMCs were not maintained or expanded in culture before analysis. The data stem from a study of neoadjuvant anti-PD-1 for oral cavity cancer. The overall study: Non-progressing patients received a fourth nivolumab dose near day 43, then surgery on days 50-56.

The receptor comes from a person between 40 and 85 years old with oral cavity squamous cell carcinoma. Sequencing used PBMCs, obtained before nivolumab (anti-PD-1) treatment. The rearrangement links TRBV19 to TRBJ1-4, with 8 bases identical to TRBD1. CDR3 amino acids: CASSMGSGGGEKLFF. The CDR3 DNA is TGTGCCAGTAGTATGGGCTCAGGGGGCGGAGAAAAACTGTTTTTT.